This TCR beta chain was profiled in a study of response to subunit inactivated influenza vaccine. Study-level findings and limits: Only a handful of new T cells, the authors suggested, are recruited with each seasonal influenza vaccination.

TCRdb recomputed calls from the RT-PCR reads with MiXCR, one row per CDR3 protein. The table lists about half a million distinct CDR3 sequences, about 25% of them singletons, with 1.9% in the top ten. CDR1 and CDR2 from the germline V gene are SGHTA and FQGNSA. With V trimmed by 4 bases and J by 6 bases, 6 bases remained unmatched. The CDR3 consists of 15 residues. About this clonotype itself: What it binds is unknown.

This specimen consisted of CD4+ T cells sorted from PBMCs, obtained around 5 days after vaccination. This receptor was taken from a man in his fifties or sixties who received an inactivated influenza vaccine. The chain couples TRBV7-2 to TRBJ2-1; 10 positions agree with TRBD1. The CDR3 DNA follows: TGTGCCAGCAGCTCAAGACAGGGGGCTTCCAATGAGCAGTTCTTC. This translates into CASSSRQGASNEQFF.